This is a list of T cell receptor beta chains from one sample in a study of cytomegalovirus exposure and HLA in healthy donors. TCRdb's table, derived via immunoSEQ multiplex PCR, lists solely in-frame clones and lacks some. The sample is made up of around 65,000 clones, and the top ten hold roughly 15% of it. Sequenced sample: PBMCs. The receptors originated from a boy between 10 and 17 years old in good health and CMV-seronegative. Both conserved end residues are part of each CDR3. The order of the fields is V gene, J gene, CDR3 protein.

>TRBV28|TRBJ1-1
CASSPPDTDRTEAFF
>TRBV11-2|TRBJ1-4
CASSLSGEIEKLFF
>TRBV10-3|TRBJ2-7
CAIRPERTYEQYF
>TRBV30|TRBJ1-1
CAWSNAGTGVGTEAFF
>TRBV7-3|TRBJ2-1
CASSRAGTSGSSYNEQFF
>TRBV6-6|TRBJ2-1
CASRQDKMPNEQFF
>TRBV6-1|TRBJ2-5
CASSETQARQETQYF
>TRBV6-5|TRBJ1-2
CASSYSPAGRANGYTF
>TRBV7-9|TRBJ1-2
CASSSDRALIYGYTF
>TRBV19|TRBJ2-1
CASRIGGGGIREQFF
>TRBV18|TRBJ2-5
CASSPRKGLSQETQYF
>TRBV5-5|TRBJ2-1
CASSHSYNEQFF
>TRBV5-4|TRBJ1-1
CASSGGYGAFF
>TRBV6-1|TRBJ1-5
CASTRDREYQPQHF
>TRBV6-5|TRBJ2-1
CASRLDRGGNNEQFF
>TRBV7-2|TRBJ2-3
CASSLGQTGTDTQYF
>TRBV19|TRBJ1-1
CASSNHRGPDTEAFF
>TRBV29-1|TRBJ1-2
CSVEATGMGYGYTF
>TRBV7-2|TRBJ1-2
CASSPRGQNYGYTF
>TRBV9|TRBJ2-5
CASSASGTEETQYF
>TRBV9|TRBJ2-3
CASSVGVAGGTDTQYF
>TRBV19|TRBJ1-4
CASSIGGALNEKLFF
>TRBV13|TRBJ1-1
CASSLFNTEAFF
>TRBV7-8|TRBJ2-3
CASSTGRRTDTQYF
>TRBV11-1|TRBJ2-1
CASSLPGQGVNEQFF
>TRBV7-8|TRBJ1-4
CASSLRVEKLFF
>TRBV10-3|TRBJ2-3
CAISDPAGGTDTQYF
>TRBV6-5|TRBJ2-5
CASSYSGHQGGTQYF
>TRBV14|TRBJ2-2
CASSQPRDFLNTGELFF
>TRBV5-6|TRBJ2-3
CASSLGTSGGTASTDTQYF
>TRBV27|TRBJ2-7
CASSEGFEQYF
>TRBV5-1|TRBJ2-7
CASSSDRGRGEQYF
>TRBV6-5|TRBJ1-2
CASRAGQGITF
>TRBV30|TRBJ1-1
CAWSVGAGDTEAFF
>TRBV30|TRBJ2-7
CAWLTRDRASSYEQYF
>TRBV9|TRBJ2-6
CASSVGVMAGANVLTF
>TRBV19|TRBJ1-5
CASTPRFENPNQPQHF
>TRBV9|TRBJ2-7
CASSSTGQGALGEQYF
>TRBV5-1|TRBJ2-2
CASSQGRSTGELFF
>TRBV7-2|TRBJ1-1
CASSSPGGTEAFF
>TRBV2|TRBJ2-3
CASSEGTGTSGGDTQYF
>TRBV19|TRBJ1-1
CASSMGTGAEAFF
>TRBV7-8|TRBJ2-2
CASSLDPGGELFF
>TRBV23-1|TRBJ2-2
CASSLYRDNTGELFF
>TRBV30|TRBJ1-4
CAWTGQGNEKLFF
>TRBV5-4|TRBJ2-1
CASSPVGRGDNEQFF
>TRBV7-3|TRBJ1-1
CASSFGYNTEAFF
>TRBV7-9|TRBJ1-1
CASSPGDPEAFF